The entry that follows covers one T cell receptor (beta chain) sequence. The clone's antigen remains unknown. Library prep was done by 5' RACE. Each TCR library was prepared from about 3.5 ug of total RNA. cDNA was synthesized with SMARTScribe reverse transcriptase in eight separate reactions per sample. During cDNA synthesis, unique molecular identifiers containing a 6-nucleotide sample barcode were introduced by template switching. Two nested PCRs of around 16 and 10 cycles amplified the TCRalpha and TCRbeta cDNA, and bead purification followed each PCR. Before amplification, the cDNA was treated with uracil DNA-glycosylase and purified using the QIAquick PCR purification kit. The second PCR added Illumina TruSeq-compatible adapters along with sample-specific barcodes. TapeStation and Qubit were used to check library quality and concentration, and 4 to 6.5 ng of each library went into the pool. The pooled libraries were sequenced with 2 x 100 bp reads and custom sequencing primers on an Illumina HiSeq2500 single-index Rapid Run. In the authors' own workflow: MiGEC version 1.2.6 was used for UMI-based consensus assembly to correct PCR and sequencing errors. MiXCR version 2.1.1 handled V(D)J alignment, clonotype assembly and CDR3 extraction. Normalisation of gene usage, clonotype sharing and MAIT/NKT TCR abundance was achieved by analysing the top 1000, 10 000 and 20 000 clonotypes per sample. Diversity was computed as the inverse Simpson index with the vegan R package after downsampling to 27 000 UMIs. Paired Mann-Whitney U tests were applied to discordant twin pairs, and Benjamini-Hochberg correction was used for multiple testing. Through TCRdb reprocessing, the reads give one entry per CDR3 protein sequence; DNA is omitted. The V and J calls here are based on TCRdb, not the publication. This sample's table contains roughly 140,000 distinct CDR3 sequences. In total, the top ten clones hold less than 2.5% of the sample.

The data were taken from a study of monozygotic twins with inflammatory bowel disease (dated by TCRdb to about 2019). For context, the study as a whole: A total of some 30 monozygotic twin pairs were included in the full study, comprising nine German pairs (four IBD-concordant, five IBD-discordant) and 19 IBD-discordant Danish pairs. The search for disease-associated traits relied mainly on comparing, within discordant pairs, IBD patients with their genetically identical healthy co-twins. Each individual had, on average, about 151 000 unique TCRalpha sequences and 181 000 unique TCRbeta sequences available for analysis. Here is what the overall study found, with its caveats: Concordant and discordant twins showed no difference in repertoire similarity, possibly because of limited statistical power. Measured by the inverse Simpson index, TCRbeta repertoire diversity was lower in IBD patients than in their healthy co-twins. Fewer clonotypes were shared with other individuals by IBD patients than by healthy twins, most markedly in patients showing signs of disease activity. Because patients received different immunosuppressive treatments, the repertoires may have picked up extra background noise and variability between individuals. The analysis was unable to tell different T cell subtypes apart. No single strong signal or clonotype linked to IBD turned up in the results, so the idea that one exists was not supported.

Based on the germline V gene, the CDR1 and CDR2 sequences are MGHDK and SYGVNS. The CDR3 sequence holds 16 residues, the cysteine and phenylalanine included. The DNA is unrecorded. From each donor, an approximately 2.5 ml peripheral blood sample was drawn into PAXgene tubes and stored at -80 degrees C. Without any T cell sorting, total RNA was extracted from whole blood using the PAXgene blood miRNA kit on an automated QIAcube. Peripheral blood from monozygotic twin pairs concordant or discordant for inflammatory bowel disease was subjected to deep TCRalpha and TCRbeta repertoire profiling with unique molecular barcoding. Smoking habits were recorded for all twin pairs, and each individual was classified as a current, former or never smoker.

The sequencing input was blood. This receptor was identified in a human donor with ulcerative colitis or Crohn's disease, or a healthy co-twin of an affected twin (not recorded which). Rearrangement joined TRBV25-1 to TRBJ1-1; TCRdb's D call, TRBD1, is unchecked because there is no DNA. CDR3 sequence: CASSGPGQGLYTEAFF.